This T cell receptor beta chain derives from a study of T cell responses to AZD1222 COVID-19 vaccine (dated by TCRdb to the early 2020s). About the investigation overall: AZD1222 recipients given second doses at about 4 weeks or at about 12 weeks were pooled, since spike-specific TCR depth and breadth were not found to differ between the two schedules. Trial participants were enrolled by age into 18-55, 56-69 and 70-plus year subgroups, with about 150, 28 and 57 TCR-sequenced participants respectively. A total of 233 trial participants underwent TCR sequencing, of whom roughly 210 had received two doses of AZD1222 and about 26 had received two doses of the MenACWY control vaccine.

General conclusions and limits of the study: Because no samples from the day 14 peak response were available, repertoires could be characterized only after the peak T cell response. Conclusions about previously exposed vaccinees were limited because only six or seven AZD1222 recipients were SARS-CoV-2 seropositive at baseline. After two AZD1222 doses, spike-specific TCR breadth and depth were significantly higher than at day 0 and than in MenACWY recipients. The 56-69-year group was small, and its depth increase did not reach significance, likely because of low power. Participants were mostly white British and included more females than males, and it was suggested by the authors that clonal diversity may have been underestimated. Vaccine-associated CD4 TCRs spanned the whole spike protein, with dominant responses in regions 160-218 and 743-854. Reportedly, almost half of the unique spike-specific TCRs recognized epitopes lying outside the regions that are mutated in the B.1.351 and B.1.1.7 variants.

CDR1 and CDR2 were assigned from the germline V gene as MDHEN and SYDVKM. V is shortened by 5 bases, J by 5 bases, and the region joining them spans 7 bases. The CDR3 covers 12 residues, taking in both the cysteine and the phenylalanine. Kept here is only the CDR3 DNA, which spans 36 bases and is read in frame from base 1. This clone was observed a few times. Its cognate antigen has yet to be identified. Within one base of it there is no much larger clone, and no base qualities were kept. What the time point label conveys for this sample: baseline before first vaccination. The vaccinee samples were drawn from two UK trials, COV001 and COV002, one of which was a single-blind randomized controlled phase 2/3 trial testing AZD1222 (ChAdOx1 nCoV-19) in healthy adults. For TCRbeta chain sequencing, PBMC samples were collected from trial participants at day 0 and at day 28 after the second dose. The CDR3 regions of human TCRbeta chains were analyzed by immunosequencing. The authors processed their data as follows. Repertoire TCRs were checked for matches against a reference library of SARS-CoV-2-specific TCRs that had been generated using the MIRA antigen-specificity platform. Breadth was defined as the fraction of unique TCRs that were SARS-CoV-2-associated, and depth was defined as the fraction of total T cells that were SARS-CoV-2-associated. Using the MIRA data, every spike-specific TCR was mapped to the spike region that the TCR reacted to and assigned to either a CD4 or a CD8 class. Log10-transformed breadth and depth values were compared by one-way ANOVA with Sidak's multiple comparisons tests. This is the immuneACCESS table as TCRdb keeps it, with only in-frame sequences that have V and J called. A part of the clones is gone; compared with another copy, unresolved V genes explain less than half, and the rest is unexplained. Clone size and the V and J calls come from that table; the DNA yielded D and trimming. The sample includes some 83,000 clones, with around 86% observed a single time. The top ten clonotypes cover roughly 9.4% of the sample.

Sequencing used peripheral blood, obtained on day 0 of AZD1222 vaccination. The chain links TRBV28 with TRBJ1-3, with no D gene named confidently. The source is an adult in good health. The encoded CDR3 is CASSLRRNTIYF. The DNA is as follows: TGTGCCAGCAGTCTACGGAGAAACACCATATATTTT.